The entry that follows covers one T cell receptor beta chain sequence. Primed by a sample-barcoded 5' primer and a J-beta primer mix, a second PCR proceeded for about 7 to 11 cycles. With 12 random nucleotides, a template-switch adaptor tagged each individual cDNA molecule. TCRdb reprocessed the 5' RACE reads via MiXCR and lists one record per CDR3 protein. The data contain 1.4 million or so distinct CDR3 sequences, around 40% of them singletons. In terms of origin and age, donors were healthy Caucasian individuals from Russia aged 6 to 90. Total RNA was extracted at no less than 6 micrograms per sample. This specimen comes from a study of blood T cells in healthy people across ages. V lost 6 bases and J lost 0, with 15 bases in between. The CDR3 totals 14 residues. Germline CDR1 reads DFQATT; CDR2 reads SNEGSKA (reference sequence).

This receptor was identified in a woman younger than 35 in good health. J is TRBJ2-7 and V is TRBV20-1, with TRBD2 as a possible D gene (5 bases). The sample was blood. The CDR3 sequence: CSAPLSDVSYEQYF. Written as DNA, the CDR3 is TGCAGTGCACCACTTAGCGATGTCTCCTACGAGCAGTACTTC.